Here is one T cell receptor (beta chain) with its context. This entry comes from a study of blood T cell repertoires in COVID-19. Measured with immunoSEQ multiplex PCR; TCRdb has only the in-frame clones, and not every one. The sample records 50,000 to 65,000 clones, 85% to 95% being singletons. Germline V lookup: CDR1 SGHTA, CDR2 FQGNSA. This CDR3 spans 14 amino acids. V was cut by 2 bases and J by 6 bases, with 13 bases left in between. Sequences were obtained from peripheral blood. The TCR originated in a man between 50 and 59 years old with acute or convalescent COVID-19. The chain joins TRBV7-2 to TRBJ1-2, with D possibly being TRBD1 (5 bases). CDR3 in DNA: TGTGCCAGCAGCTTACGGATGGGGCAGGATGGCTACACCTTC. Translating it yields CASSLRMGQDGYTF.